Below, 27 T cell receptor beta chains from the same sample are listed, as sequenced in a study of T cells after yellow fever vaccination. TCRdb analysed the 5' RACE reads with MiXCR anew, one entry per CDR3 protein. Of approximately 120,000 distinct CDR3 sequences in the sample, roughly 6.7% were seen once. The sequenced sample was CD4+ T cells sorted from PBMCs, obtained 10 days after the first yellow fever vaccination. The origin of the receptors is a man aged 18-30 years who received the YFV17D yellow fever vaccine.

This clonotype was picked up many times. In DNA form, the CDR3 reads TGTGCCAGCAGTTCGTATACAGGGGGACAAGAGACCCAGTACTTC. Encoded protein: CASSSYTGGQETQYF. The chain is built from TRBV27 and TRBJ2-5, with TRBD1 matching 8 bases. Looked up from germline, CDR1 is MNHEY and CDR2 is SMNVEV (reference sequence). There are 15 residues in the CDR3. V lost 4 bases to trimming and J lost 2 bases; unmatched junction nucleotides: 6.

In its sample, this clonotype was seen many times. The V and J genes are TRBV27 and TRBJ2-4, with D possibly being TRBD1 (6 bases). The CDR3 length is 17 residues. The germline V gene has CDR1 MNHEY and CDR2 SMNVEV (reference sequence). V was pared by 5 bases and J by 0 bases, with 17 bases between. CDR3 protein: CASSPWGRGQAKNIQYF. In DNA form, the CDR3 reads TGTGCCAGCAGTCCATGGGGCAGGGGACAAGCCAAAAACATTCAGTACTTC.

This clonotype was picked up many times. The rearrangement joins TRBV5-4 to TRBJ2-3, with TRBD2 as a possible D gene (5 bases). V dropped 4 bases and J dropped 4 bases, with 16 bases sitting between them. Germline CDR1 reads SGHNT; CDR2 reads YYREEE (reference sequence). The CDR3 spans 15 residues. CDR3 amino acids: CASSLSGEHADTQYF. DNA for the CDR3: TGTGCCAGCAGCCTCTCCGGGGAACATGCAGATACGCAGTATTTT.

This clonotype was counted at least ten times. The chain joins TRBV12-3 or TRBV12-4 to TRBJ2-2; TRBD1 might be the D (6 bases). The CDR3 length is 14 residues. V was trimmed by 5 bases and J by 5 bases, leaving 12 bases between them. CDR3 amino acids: CASSQSTGTGELFF. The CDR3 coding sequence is TGTGCCAGCAGTCAATCTACAGGGACCGGGGAGCTGTTTTTT.

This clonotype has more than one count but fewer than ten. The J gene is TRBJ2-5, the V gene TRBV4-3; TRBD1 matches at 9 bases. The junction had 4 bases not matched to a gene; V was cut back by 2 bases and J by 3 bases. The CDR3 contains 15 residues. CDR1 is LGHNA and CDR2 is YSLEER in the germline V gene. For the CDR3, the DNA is TGCGCCAGCAGCCAACGGACAGGGGCAGAAGAGACCCAGTACTTC. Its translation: CASSQRTGAEETQYF.

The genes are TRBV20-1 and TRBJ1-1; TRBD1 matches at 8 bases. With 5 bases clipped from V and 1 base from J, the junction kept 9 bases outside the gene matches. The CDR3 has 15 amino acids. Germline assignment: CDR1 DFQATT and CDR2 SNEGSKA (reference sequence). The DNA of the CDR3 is TGCAGTGCTTTGCGCCCCGGGACAGGGAACACTGAAGCTTTCTTT. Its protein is CSALRPGTGNTEAFF.

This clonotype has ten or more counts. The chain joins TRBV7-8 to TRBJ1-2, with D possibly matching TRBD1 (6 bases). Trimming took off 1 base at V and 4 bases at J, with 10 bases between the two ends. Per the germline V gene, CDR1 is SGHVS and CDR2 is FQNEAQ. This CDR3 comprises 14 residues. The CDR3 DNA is TGTGCCAGCAGCTTAGGGCAGGGGCTCTATGGCTACACCTTC. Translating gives CASSLGQGLYGYTF.

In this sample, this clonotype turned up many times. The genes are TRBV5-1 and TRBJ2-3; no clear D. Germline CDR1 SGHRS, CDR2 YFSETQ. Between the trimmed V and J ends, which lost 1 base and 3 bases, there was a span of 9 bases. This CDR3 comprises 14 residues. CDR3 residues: CASSLTDLTDTQYF. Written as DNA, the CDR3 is TGCGCCAGCAGCTTGACCGACTTAACAGATACGCAGTATTTT.

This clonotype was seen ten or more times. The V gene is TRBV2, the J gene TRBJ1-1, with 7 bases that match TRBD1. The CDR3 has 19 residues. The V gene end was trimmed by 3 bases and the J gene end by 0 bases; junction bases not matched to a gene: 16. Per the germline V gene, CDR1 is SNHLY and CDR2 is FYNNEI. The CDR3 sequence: CASSDPLGQVRGMNTEAFF. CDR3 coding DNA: TGTGCCAGCAGTGACCCCCTCGGACAGGTTCGAGGGATGAACACTGAAGCTTTCTTT.

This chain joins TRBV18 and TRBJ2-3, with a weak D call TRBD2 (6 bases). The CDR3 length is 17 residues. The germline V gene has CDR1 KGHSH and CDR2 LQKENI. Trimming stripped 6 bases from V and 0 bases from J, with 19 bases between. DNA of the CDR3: TGTGCCAGCTCGCAGTCGCGTGGACTATCTAGCACAGATACGCAGTATTTT. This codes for CASSQSRGLSSTDTQYF.

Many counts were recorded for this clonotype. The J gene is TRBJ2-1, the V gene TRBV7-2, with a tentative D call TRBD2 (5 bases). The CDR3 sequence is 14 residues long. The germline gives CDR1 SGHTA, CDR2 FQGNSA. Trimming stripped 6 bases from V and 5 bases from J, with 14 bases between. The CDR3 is CASRRVEANNEQFF. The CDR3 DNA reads TGTGCCAGCAGGCGGGTCGAGGCCAACAATGAGCAGTTCTTC. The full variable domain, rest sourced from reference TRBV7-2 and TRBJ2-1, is GAGVSQSPSNKVTEKGKDVELRCDPISGHTALYWYRQSLGQGLEFLIYFQGNSAPDKSGLPSDRFSAERTGGSVSTLTIQRTQQEDSAVYLCASRRVEANNEQFFGPGTRLTVL.

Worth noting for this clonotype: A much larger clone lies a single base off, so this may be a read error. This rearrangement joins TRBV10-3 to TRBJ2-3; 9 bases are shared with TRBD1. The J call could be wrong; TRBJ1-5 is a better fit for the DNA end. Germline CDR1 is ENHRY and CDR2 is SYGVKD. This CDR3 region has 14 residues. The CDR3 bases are TGTGCCAGCAGACAGGGGGGCGGTACAGATACGCAGCATTTT. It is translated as CASRQGGGTDTQHF.

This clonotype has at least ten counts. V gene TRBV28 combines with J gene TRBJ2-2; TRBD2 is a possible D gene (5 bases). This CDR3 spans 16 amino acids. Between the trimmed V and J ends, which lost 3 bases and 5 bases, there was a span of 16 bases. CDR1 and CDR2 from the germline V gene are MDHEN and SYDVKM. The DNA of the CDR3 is TGTGCCAGCAGTTTTGGACTCTCAATGGGGACCGGGGAGCTGTTTTTT. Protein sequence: CASSFGLSMGTGELFF.

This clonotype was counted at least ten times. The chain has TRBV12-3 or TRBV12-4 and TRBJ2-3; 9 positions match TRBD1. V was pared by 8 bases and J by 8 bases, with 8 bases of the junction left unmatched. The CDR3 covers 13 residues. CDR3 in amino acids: CASGRDRVGTQYF. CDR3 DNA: TGTGCCAGCGGCCGGGACAGGGTGGGTACGCAGTATTTT.

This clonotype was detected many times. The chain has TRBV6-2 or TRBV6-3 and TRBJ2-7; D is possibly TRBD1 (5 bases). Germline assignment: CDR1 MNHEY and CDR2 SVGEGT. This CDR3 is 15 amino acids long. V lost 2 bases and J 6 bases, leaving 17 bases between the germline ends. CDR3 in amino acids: CASSYEGRVGFEQYV. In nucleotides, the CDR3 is TGTGCCAGCAGTTACGAAGGCAGGGTCGGCTTCGAGCAGTACGTC.

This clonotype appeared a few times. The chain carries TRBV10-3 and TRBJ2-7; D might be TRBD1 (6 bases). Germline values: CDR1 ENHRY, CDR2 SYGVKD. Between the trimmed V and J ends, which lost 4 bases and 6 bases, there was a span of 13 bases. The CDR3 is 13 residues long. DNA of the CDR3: TGTGCCATCAGTGGGGGGACACCAGTCGAGCAGTACTTC. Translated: CAISGGTPVEQYF.

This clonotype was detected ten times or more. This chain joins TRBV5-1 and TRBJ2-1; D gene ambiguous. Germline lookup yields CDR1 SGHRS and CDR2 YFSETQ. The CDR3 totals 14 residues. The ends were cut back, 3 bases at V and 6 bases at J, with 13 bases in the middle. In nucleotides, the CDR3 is TGCGCCAGCAGCTCCGTCCTTTCCGTCAATGAGCAGTTCTTC. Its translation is CASSSVLSVNEQFF.

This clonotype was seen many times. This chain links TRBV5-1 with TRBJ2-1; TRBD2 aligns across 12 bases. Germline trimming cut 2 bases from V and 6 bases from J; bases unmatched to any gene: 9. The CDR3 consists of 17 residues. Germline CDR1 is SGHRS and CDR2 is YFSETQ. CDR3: CASSLPSSGGAFNEQFF. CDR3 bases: TGCGCCAGCAGCTTACCGTCTAGCGGGGGGGCCTTCAATGAGCAGTTCTTC.

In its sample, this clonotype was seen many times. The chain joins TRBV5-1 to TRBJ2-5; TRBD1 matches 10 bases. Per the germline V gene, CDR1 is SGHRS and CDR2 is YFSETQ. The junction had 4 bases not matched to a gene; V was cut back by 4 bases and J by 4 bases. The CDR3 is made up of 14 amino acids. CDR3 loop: CASSVGTGVETQYF. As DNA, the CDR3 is TGCGCCAGCAGCGTCGGGACAGGGGTAGAGACCCAGTACTTC.

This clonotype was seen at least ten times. The DNA for the CDR3 is TGCAGTGCTAGATCCCAGGCAGGAGCCTATGGCTACACCTTC. This translates into CSARSQAGAYGYTF. The V and J genes are TRBV20-1 and TRBJ1-2; D uncertain. Trimming removed 2 bases at V and 4 bases at J, with 14 bases between. CDR1 DFQATT and CDR2 SNEGSKA come from the germline V gene (reference sequence). The CDR3 runs 14 residues.

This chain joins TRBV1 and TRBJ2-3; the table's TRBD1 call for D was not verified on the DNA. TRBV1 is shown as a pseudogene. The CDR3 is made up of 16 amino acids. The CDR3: CSSSRERGWSTDTQYF. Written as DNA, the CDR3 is TGCAGCAGCAGCCGAGAGCGGGGGTGGAGCACAGATACGCAGTATTTT.

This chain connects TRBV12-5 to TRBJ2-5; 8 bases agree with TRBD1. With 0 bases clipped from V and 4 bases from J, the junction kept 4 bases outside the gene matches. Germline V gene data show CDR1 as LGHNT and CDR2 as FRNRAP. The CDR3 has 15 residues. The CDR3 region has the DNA TGTGCTAGTGGTTTGGTACAGGGGGGTTTAGAGACCCAGTACTTC. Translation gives CASGLVQGGLETQYF.

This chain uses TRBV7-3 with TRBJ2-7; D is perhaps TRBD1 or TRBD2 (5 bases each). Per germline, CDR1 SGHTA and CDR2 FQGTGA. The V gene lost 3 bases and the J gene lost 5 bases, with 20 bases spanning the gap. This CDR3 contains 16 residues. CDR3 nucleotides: TGTGCCAGCAGCTTCGACCCCGGGAACCGGGACGACGAGCAGTACGTC. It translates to CASSFDPGNRDDEQYV.

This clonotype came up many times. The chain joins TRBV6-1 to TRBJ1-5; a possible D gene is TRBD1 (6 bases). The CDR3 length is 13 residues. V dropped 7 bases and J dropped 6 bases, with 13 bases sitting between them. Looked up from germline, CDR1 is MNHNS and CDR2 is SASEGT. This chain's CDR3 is CASIQGLGQPQHF. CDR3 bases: TGTGCCAGCATTCAGGGGCTGGGTCAGCCCCAGCATTTT.

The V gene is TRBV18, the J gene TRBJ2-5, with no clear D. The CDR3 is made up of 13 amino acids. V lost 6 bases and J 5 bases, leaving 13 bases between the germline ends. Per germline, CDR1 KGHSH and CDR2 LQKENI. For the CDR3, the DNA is TGTGCCAGCTCTCTTGTCGCATTTGAGACCCAGTACTTC. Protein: CASSLVAFETQYF.

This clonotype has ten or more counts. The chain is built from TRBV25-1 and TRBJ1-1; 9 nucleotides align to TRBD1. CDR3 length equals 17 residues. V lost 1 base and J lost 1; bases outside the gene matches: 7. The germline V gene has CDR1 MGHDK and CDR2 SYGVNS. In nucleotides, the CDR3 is TGTGCCAGCAGTGAATCCCTAGGACAGGGGCCGAACACTGAAGCTTTCTTT. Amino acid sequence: CASSESLGQGPNTEAFF.

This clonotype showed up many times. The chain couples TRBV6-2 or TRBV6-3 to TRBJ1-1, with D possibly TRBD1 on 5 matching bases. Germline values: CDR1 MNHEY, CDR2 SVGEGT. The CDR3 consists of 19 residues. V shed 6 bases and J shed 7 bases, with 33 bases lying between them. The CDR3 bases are TGTGCCAGCAGACGGAGGCCAGCACTCAGGGTAGGACGGGACGGTGAAGCTTTCTTT. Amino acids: CASRRRPALRVGRDGEAFF.